What follows are 13 T cell receptor beta chains derived from one specimen sequenced in a study of CD8 T cells in Susac syndrome. Random hexamers served to reverse transcribe roughly 0.5 to 1 ug RNA. A single record per CDR3 protein comes from TCRdb applying MiXCR to the immunoSEQ multiplex PCR reads. The sample consists of approximately 150,000 distinct CDR3 sequences, about 90% of them appearing once. Sequences were obtained from CD4+ T cells from PBMCs. The receptors were sampled from a human donor in good health.

This chain uses TRBV6-1 with TRBJ2-7, with TRBD2 matching 8 bases. The germline V gene encodes CDR1 MNHNS and CDR2 SASEGT. The V gene end was trimmed by 11 bases and the J gene end by 2 bases; junction bases not matched to a gene: 8. The CDR3 sequence is 13 residues long. This CDR3 is CAVRGGVPYEQYF. The CDR3 DNA sequence: TGTGCCGTCCGGGGGGGTGTTCCCTACGAGCAGTACTTC.

This clonotype has only a few counts. The rearrangement links TRBV6-6 to TRBJ1-1, with 7 bases fitting TRBD1. The CDR3 is 15 residues long. CDR1 is MNHNY and CDR2 is SVGAGI in the germline V gene (reference sequence). V lost 5 bases, J lost 6 bases, and 12 bases stayed unmatched. CDR3 nucleotide sequence: TGTGCCAGCAGTCACCATGACAGGGAGGGAGCTGAAGCTTTCTTT. The encoded protein is CASSHHDREGAEAFF.

The CDR3 DNA reads TGTGCCAGCAGTCCTCCGGGACAGGGGGCGAACGAGCAGTACTTC. Translated: CASSPPGQGANEQYF. The chain carries TRBV6-6 and TRBJ2-7; 12 bases map to TRBD1. The CDR3 is made up of 15 amino acids. Germline assignment: CDR1 MNHNY and CDR2 SVGAGI (reference sequence). Trimming at V came to 5 bases and at J to 5 bases, leaving 7 bases not matched to a gene.

V is TRBV5-1 and J is TRBJ2-1; a weak D match, TRBD1 (6 bases). The CDR3 is 16 amino acids. Per the germline V gene, CDR1 is SGHRS and CDR2 is YFSETQ. Between the trimmed V and J ends, which lost 4 bases and 0 bases, there was a span of 14 bases. In nucleotides, the CDR3 is TGCGCCAGCAGCACCTTGACAGGTGGCTCCTACAATGAGCAGTTCTTC. Protein product: CASSTLTGGSYNEQFF.

The genes are TRBV6-2 or TRBV6-3 and TRBJ2-2, with D maybe TRBD1 (5 bases). With 6 bases removed from V and 6 bases from J, the gap between germline ends came to 11 bases. In germline, CDR1 is MNHEY, CDR2 SVGEGT. The CDR3 covers 13 residues. CDR3 region: CASSDWGPGELFF. The CDR3 DNA is TGTGCCAGCAGCGACTGGGGCCCCGGGGAGCTGTTTTTT.

The V call is TRBV5-1, the J call TRBJ1-4; 8 positions match TRBD1. CDR3 length: 13 residues. The germline V gene encodes CDR1 SGHRS and CDR2 YFSETQ. Losses at the gene ends were 6 bases for V and 5 bases for J; bases not matched to a gene: 3. CDR3 amino acids: CASKTGENEKLFF. CDR3 sequence (DNA): TGCGCCAGCAAGACAGGGGAGAATGAAAAACTGTTTTTT.

Here the CDR3 DNA reads TGTGCCAGCAGCGAAAACCTGTTGGAGGGCATTCAGTACTTC. Protein sequence: CASSENLLEGIQYF. V usage is TRBV7-9 and J usage is TRBJ2-4; D may be TRBD2 (6 bases). The CDR3 extends over 14 amino acids. V lost 5 bases and J lost 9, with 17 bases in between. Germline loops: CDR1 SEHNR, CDR2 FQNEAQ (reference sequence).

The chain employs TRBV20-1 and TRBJ2-4; D unclear. The CDR3 is 11 amino acids. CDR1 is DFQATT and CDR2 is SNEGSKA in the germline V gene (reference sequence). Trimming cost V 6 bases and J 8 bases, with 11 bases left between them. The CDR3 coding sequence is TGCAGTGCCCCGAGGTCGGACATTCAGTACTTC. Protein product: CSAPRSDIQYF.

This chain links TRBV29-1 with TRBJ1-1; D is unclear. CDR1 is SQVTM and CDR2 is ANQGSEA in the germline V gene. V was clipped by 7 bases and J by 3 bases, with 15 bases between them. This CDR3 region has 13 residues. CDR3 loop: CSAGTGLDTEAFF. For the CDR3, the DNA is TGCAGCGCCGGAACGGGGTTGGACACTGAAGCTTTCTTT.

This clonotype has a single count. The genes are TRBV6-6 and TRBJ1-1, with no clear D. This CDR3 contains 10 residues. From germline, CDR1 is MNHNY and CDR2 SVGAGI (reference sequence). The V gene lost 3 bases and the J gene lost 10 bases, with 6 bases spanning the gap. The CDR3: CASSYRGAFF. DNA for the CDR3: TGTGCCAGCAGTTATCGGGGAGCTTTCTTT.

The chain links TRBV12-5 to TRBJ1-1, with a possible D match to TRBD1 (5 bases). The CDR3 sequence is 16 residues long. V shed 0 bases and J shed 11 bases, with 22 bases lying between them. Germline lookup yields CDR1 LGHNT and CDR2 FRNRAP. The CDR3 protein is CASGLVRVGGEHRAFF. Here the CDR3 DNA reads TGTGCTAGTGGTTTGGTACGAGTGGGAGGGGAGCATCGGGCTTTCTTT.

The rearrangement links TRBV6-2 or TRBV6-3 to TRBJ2-3; 7 bases are a match to TRBD1. The V gene's germline CDR1 is MNHEY and CDR2 SVGEGT. The ends lost 7 bases at V and 6 bases at J; junction bases unmatched: 13. The CDR3 sequence is 15 residues long. The chain's CDR3 is CASIKQGSFTDTQYF. The DNA of the CDR3 is TGTGCCAGCATTAAACAGGGGTCATTCACGGATACGCAGTATTTT.

The rearrangement links TRBV6-1 to TRBJ2-2; D ambiguous. Trimming cost V 4 bases and J 1 base, with 13 bases left between them. Germline V gives CDR1 MNHNS, CDR2 SASEGT. The CDR3 length is 16 residues. DNA of the CDR3: TGTGCCAGCAGTGCCCGGCCTACCCTGAACACCGGGGAGCTGTTTTTT. This encodes CASSARPTLNTGELFF.